Below, one T cell receptor beta chain is given with its context. V was shortened by 3 bases and J by 5 bases, with 16 bases between the two germline ends. From germline, CDR1 is SGHTA and CDR2 FQGNSA. There are 15 residues in the CDR3. The data originate from a study of T cell responses to AZD1222 COVID-19 vaccine. Assay used: immunoSEQ multiplex PCR; TCRdb lists only in-frame clones, some missing. Among some 100,000 clones listed, 92% were seen once. This TCR derives from an adult who received the AZD1222 COVID-19 vaccine. Sequences were derived from peripheral blood, sampled 28 days after the second AZD1222 dose. V usage is TRBV7-2 and J usage is TRBJ2-5; D gene ambiguous. CDR3 sequence reads: CASSFEYRLGETQYF. CDR3 DNA: TGTGCCAGCAGCTTTGAATACAGACTGGGGGAGACCCAGTACTTC.